A selection of T cell receptor beta chains follows, all from one sample in a study of PD-1 blockade in classical Hodgkin lymphoma. Only in-frame clones appear in the TCRdb table, and some are missing; sequencing was by immunoSEQ multiplex PCR. The sample consists of under 20,000 clones, about 85% of them appearing once. The sequences come from peripheral blood mononuclear cells (PBMCs), collected before the second cycle of nivolumab. These receptors came from a human donor with classical Hodgkin lymphoma. The CDR3 runs from the conserved cysteine through the conserved F or W. D genes are given only for firm matches. The size entry is marked missing in some rows and otherwise reads once, few, many or a size class.

medium-sized	TRBD1	TRBJ2-7	TRBV5-5	CASSYGRGLGAYEQYF	TGTGCCAGCAGCTATGGCAGGGGGCTTGGAGCCTACGAGCAGTACTTC
NA	NA	TRBJ2-2	TRBV10-3	CAITEEQGGTGELFF	TGTGCCATCACCGAGGAACAGGGTGGGACCGGGGAGCTGTTTTTT
NA	NA	TRBJ1-2	TRBV19	CASSPSDSSYGYTF	TGTGCCAGTAGTCCCTCGGACAGCAGCTATGGCTACACCTTC
NA	TRBD2	TRBJ2-7	TRBV11-2	CASSLGGGDYEQYF	TGTGCCAGCAGCTTAGGCGGGGGAGACTACGAGCAGTACTTC
NA	NA	TRBJ1-1	TRBV19	CASSIMGGNTEAFF	TGTGCCAGTAGTATCATGGGCGGGAACACTGAAGCTTTCTTT
NA	TRBD1	TRBJ2-2	TRBV5-4	CASSSTGTGGNGGELFF	TGTGCCAGCAGTTCTACCGGGACAGGGGGCAATGGCGGGGAGCTGTTTTTT
NA	NA	TRBJ1-1	TRBV15	CATSRPTGMNTEAFF	TGTGCCACCAGCAGACCCACCGGGATGAACACTGAAGCTTTCTTT
few	TRBD1	TRBJ1-2	TRBV4-3	CASSQDSGGGYGYTF	TGCGCCAGCAGCCAAGATTCAGGGGGCGGCTATGGCTACACCTTC
NA	NA	TRBJ2-1	TRBV7-2	CASSSRSEQIYNEQFF	TGTGCCAGCAGCTCACGTTCGGAACAAATCTACAATGAGCAGTTCTTC
NA	TRBD1	TRBJ2-1	TRBV10-3	CAISLGQISYNEQFF	TGTGCCATCAGCCTGGGACAGATCTCCTACAATGAGCAGTTCTTC
NA	NA	TRBJ1-4	TRBV9	CASSVAGLDNEKLFF	TGTGCCAGCAGCGTAGCCGGGCTGGATAATGAAAAACTGTTTTTT
NA	NA	TRBJ2-1	TRBV10-3	CAISEGDEQFF	TGTGCCATCAGTGAAGGGGATGAGCAGTTCTTC
NA	NA	TRBJ2-1	TRBV4-2	CASSQEFGGTNEQFF	TGTGCCAGCAGCCAAGAGTTCGGCGGTACCAATGAGCAGTTCTTC
few	NA	TRBJ1-2	TRBV27	CASSLSTHLKGGYTF	TGTGCCAGCAGTTTATCCACCCATCTGAAGGGTGGCTACACCTTC
medium-sized	NA	TRBJ2-7	TRBV15	CATSATGEYEQYF	TGTGCCACCAGCGCGACAGGAGAGTACGAGCAGTACTTC
few	NA	TRBJ1-3	TRBV18	CASSPGPSSGNTIYF	TGTGCCAGCTCACCAGGACCTTCCTCTGGAAACACCATATATTTT